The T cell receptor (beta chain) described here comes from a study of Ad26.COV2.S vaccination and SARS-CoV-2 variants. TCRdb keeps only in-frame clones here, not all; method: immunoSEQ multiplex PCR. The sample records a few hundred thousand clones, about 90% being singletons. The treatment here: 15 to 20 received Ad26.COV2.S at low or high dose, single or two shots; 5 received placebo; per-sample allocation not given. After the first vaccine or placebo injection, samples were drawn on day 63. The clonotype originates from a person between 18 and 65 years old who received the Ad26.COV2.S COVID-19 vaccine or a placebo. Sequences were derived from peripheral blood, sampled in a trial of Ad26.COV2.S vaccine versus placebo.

CDR3 sequence: CASRGDSINQPQHF. The CDR3, as DNA: TGTGCCAGCAGAGGGGACAGCATAAATCAGCCCCAGCATTTT. V usage is TRBV28 and J usage is TRBJ1-5, with 7 bases identical to TRBD1. The CDR3 has 14 amino acids. The V gene's germline CDR1 is MDHEN and CDR2 SYDVKM. Trimming at V came to 6 bases and at J to 4 bases, leaving 6 bases not matched to a gene.